This T cell receptor beta chain was sequenced for a study of technical replicates of blood from several donors. This CDR3 has 14 residues. Germline CDR1 is MNHEY and CDR2 is SVGAGI. V trimming: 6 bases; J trimming: 6 bases; junction bases outside the gene matches: 10. Some clones are missing from TCRdb's copy, which holds only in-frame ones; the method was immunoSEQ multiplex PCR. This sample has approximately 70,000 clones, with about 98% found just once. The origin of this receptor is a human donor in good health. The V call is TRBV6-5, the J call TRBJ1-2; 7 nucleotides match TRBD1. Sequencing was done on a sample of T cells isolated from PBMCs. The CDR3 region is CASSGTSGGNGYTF. The CDR3, as DNA: TGTGCCAGCAGCGGGACCTCAGGGGGAAATGGCTACACCTTC.